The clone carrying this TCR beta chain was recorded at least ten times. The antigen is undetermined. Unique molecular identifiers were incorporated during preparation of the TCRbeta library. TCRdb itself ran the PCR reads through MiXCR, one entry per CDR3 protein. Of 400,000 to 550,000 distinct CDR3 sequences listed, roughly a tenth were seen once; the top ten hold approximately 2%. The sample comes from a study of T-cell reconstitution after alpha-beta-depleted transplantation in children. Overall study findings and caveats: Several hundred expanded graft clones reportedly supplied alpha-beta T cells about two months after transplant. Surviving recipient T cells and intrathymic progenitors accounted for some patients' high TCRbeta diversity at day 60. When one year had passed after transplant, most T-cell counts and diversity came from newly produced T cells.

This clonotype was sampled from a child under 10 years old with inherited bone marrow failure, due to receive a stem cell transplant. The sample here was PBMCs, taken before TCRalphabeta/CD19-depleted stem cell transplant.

CDR3 region: CSDPRRPSYEQYF. The CDR3 DNA sequence: TGCAGTGACCCGCGGAGGCCCTCCTACGAGCAGTACTTC. The chain uses TRBV20-1 and TRBJ2-7; D possibly corresponds to TRBD2 (5 bases). The germline V gene encodes CDR1 DFQATT and CDR2 SNEGSKA (reference sequence). This CDR3 region has 13 residues. The V end was cut by 7 bases, the J end by 0 bases, with 13 bases between.